Given below is one T cell receptor (beta chain) in context. Its antigen remains unidentified. Repertoires were generated with immunoSEQ multiplex PCR, while TCRdb's copy carries only in-frame clones and drops some. The sample shows some 150,000 clones, around 94% of them seen only once. This sample was included in a study of T cell responses to AZD1222 COVID-19 vaccine. Study-wide findings and caveats: Donors were chiefly white British, with a greater number of females, and clonal diversity was perhaps underestimated. As reported, nearly half of all spike-specific TCRs target variant regions that are unmutated. Along spike, vaccine-associated CD4 TCRs were found throughout, with dominance at 160-218 and 743-854. Two AZD1222 doses significantly raised spike-specific TCR breadth and depth over controls.

The receptor comes from an adult in good health. This specimen consisted of peripheral blood, obtained on day 0 of AZD1222 vaccination.

Here the CDR3 reads CASSAQGYQPQHF. CDR3 nucleotide sequence: TGTGCCAGTAGTGCTCAGGGGTATCAGCCCCAGCATTTT. This chain links TRBV19 with TRBJ1-5; TRBD1 is a possible D gene (6 bases). This CDR3 has 13 residues. Between the trimmed V and J ends, which lost 5 bases and 5 bases, there was a span of 10 bases. Germline V gene sequence: CDR1 LNHDA, CDR2 SQIVND (reference sequence).